This T cell receptor (beta chain) was sequenced during a study of CDR3 diversity in severe acne. A few counts support this clonotype. The V end lost 6 bases, the J end lost 11 bases, and 22 bases lay between the germline ends. The CDR3 covers 13 residues. CDR1 is SQVTM and CDR2 is ANQGSEA in the germline V gene. MiXCR, run by TCRdb on the PCR reads, gives a single entry per CDR3 protein. The data hold over 100,000 distinct CDR3 sequences, with roughly half observed a single time. The chain carries TRBV29-1 and TRBJ1-1; maybe TRBD1 (6 bases). The specimen was blood. This TCR derives from a male donor with acne. CDR3 residues: CSVVGTTHPVAFF. The CDR3 nucleotides are TGCAGCGTAGTCGGGACAACTCACCCTGTGGCTTTCTTT.